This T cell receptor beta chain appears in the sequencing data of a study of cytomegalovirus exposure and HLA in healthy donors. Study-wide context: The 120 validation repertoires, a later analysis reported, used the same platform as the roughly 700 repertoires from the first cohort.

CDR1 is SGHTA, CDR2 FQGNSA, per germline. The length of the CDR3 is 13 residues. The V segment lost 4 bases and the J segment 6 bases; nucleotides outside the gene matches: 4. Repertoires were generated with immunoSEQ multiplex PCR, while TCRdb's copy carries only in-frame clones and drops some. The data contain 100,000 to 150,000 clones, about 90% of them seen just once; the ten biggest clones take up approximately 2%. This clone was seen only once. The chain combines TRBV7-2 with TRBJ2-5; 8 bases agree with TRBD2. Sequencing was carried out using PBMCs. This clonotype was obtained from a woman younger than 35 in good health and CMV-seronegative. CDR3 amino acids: CASSSGREKTQYF. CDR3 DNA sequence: TGTGCCAGCAGCTCCGGGAGGGAGAAGACCCAGTACTTC. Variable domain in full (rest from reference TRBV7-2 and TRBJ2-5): GAGVSQSPSNKVTEKGKDVELRCDPISGHTALYWYRQSLGQGLEFLIYFQGNSAPDKSGLPSDRFSAERTGGSVSTLTIQRTQQEDSAVYLCASSSGREKTQYFGPGTRLLVL.